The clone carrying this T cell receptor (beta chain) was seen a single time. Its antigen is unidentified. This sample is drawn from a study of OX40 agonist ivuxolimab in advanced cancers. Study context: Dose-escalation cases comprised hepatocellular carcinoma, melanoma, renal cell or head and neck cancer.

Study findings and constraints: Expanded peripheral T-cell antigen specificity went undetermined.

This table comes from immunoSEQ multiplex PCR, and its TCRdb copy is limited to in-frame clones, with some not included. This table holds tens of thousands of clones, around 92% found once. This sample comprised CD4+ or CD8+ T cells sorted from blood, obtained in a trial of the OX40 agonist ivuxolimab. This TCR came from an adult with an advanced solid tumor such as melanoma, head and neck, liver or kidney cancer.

CDR3 sequence (DNA): TGTGCCAGCAGTACGACCGGACCGGAAGGCGAGCAGTACTTC. Its protein is CASSTTGPEGEQYF. The chain recombines TRBV7-3 with TRBJ2-7; D remains unclear. The V end was cut by 6 bases, the J end by 6 bases, with 18 bases between. Germline V gene lookup returns CDR1 SGHTA and CDR2 FQGTGA. The CDR3 has 14 residues.